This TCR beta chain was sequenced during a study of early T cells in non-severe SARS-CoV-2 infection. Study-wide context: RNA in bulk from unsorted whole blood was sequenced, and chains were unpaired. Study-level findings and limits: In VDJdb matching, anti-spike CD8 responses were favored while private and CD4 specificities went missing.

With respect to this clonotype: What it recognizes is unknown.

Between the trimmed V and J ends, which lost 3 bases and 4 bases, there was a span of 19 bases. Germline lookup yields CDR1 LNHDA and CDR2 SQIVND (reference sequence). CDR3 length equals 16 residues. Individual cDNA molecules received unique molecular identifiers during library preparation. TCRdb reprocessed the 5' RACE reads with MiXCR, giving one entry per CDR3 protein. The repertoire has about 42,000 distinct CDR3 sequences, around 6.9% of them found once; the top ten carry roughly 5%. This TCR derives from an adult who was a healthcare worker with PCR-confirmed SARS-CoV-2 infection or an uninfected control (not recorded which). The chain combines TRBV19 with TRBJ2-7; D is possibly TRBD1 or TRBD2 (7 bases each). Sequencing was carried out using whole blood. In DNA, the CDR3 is TGTGCCAGTAGTATCGGGGGAGGGGGCGCAGGATACGAGCAGTACTTC. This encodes CASSIGGGGAGYEQYF. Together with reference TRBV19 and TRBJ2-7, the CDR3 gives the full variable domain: DGGITQSPKYLFRKEGQNVTLSCEQNLNHDAMYWYRQDPGQGLRLIYYSQIVNDFQKGDIAEGYSVSREKKESFPLTVTSAQKNPTAFYLCASSIGGGGAGYEQYFGPGTRLTVT.